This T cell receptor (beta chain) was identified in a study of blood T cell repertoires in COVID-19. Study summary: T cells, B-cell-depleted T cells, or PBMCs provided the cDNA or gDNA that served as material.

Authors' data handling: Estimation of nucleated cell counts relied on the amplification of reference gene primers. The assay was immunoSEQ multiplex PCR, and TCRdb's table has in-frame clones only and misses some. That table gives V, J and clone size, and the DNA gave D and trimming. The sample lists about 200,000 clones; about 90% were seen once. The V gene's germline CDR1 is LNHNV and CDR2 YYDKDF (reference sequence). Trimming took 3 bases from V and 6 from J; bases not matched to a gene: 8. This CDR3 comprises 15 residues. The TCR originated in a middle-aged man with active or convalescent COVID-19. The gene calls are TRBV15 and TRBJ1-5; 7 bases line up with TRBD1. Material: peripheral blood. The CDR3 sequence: CATSSRDRASQPQHF. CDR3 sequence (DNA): TGTGCCACCAGCAGCCGAGACAGGGCTAGTCAGCCCCAGCATTTT. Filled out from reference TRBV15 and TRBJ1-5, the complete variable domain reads DAMVIQNPRYQVTQFGKPVTLSCSQTLNHNVMYWYQQKSSQAPKLLFHYYDKDFNNEADTPDNFQSRRPNTSFCFLDIRSPGLGDTAMYLCATSSRDRASQPQHFGDGTRLSIL.